Shown below are 20 T cell receptor beta chains from a single sample sequenced in a study of T cells in Graves' hyperthyroidism and ophthalmopathy. Using RNA transcripts as the source, TCR beta CDR3 regions were amplified. TCR CDR3 underwent first-round RT-PCR with the HTBI primer set. Using its own MiXCR run on the multiplex PCR reads, TCRdb lists one record per CDR3 protein. Among 500,000 to 600,000 distinct CDR3 sequences, approximately 15% were seen once, and the ten largest hold 15% to 20%. Input material: blood. These receptors originate from a woman younger than 35 with Graves' hyperthyroidism.

The CDR3 reads CASSYSPLDEQYF. For the CDR3, the DNA is TGTGCCAGCAGTTACTCCCCCTTGGACGAGCAGTACTTC. The V call is TRBV6-5, the J call TRBJ2-7; D uncertain. Germline CDR1 MNHEY, CDR2 SVGAGI. With 0 bases removed from V and 5 bases from J, the gap between germline ends came to 8 bases. There are 13 residues in the CDR3.

This clonotype was counted many times. The CDR3 region has the DNA TGTGCCAGCAGTTCCCACGGAAGACAAGAGACCCAGTACTTC. Amino acid sequence: CASSSHGRQETQYF. The V call is TRBV28, the J call TRBJ2-5, with unresolved D. V shed 4 bases and J shed 2 bases, with 11 bases lying between them. The CDR3 is 14 residues long. Per the germline V gene, CDR1 is MDHEN and CDR2 is SYDVKM.

At least ten counts were recorded for this clonotype. The chain joins TRBV20-1 to TRBJ2-3; 10 nucleotides match TRBD2. With 1 base clipped from V and 6 bases from J, the junction kept 10 bases outside the gene matches. This CDR3 has 16 residues. CDR1 is DFQATT and CDR2 is SNEGSKA in the germline V gene (reference sequence). DNA of the CDR3: TGCAGTGCTAGAGTATGGCTAGCGGGAGTACCCGATACGCAGTATTTT. The encoded protein is CSARVWLAGVPDTQYF.

The sample holds many counts of this clonotype. V usage is TRBV30 and J usage is TRBJ2-5, with D maybe TRBD2 (6 bases). Germline V CDR1 and CDR2: GTSNPN, SVGIG (reference sequence). The V gene lost 0 bases and the J gene lost 2 bases, with 7 bases spanning the gap. The CDR3 consists of 13 residues. This CDR3 is CAWSVGGQETQYF. The CDR3 nucleotides are TGTGCCTGGAGTGTAGGAGGGCAAGAGACCCAGTACTTC.

This clonotype was counted at least ten times. V is TRBV7-2 and J is TRBJ1-2; D not resolved. V lost 2 bases, J lost 6 bases, and 10 bases lay in between. The germline V gene encodes CDR1 SGHTA and CDR2 FQGNSA. This CDR3 has 13 residues. Here the CDR3 reads CASSLSDGDGYTF. The DNA of the CDR3 is TGTGCCAGCAGCTTATCAGACGGGGATGGCTACACCTTC.

J is TRBJ2-2 and V is TRBV7-9; TRBD1 aligns across 9 bases. V shed 5 bases and J 2 bases; nucleotides not matched to a gene: 6. The CDR3 totals 16 residues. CDR1 and CDR2 from the germline V gene are SEHNR and FQNEAQ (reference sequence). The CDR3 spells CASSRTGDVNTGELFF. The CDR3 coding sequence is TGTGCCAGCAGCCGGACAGGGGACGTAAACACCGGGGAGCTGTTTTTT.

This clonotype was found a few times. CDR3 protein: CGTRLAEVRTDTQYF. The CDR3 DNA sequence: TGCGGCACCCGACTAGCGGAGGTCCGCACAGATACGCAGTATTTT. The chain employs TRBV20-1 and TRBJ2-3; 9 positions match TRBD2. There are 15 residues in the CDR3. The V gene's germline CDR1 is DFQATT and CDR2 SNEGSKA (reference sequence).

The chain has TRBV18 and TRBJ1-1; 7 bases line up with TRBD1. There are 15 residues in the CDR3. The V gene end was trimmed by 3 bases and the J gene end by 2 bases; junction bases not matched to a gene: 6. CDR1 is KGHSH and CDR2 is LQKENI in the germline V gene. The CDR3, as DNA: TGTGCCAGCTCACCCCTGGGACAGAAAAACACTGAAGCTTTCTTT. Its translation is CASSPLGQKNTEAFF.

V gene TRBV25-1 combines with J gene TRBJ1-2, with TRBD1 matching 9 bases. The CDR3 has 19 residues. CDR1 and CDR2 (germline): MGHDK, SYGVNS. J gave up 0 bases and V 4 bases, and 15 bases lay outside the gene matches. The CDR3: CASSGLNRDRASANYGYTF. The CDR3 nucleotides are TGTGCCAGCAGTGGATTGAACCGGGACAGGGCCTCAGCTAACTATGGCTACACCTTC.

In its sample, this clonotype was seen many times. The chain links TRBV12-3 or TRBV12-4 to TRBJ2-5; 11 bases line up with TRBD2. V shed 5 bases and J 4 bases; nucleotides not matched to a gene: 6. This CDR3 has 15 residues. The CDR3 bases are TGTGCCAGCAGTCCCACCCTAGCGGGGGGAGAGACCCAGTACTTC. It yields the protein CASSPTLAGGETQYF.

This clonotype was observed at least ten times. J is TRBJ2-5 and V is TRBV14, with no clear D. The V gene's germline CDR1 is SGHDN and CDR2 FVKESK. The CDR3 has 14 amino acids. V was trimmed by 0 bases and J by 5 bases, leaving 10 bases between them. This chain's CDR3 is CASSQDMAQETQYF. In DNA, the CDR3 is TGTGCCAGCAGCCAAGATATGGCCCAGGAGACCCAGTACTTC.

This clonotype occurred many times. The V call is TRBV27, the J call TRBJ2-1; 9 bases are shared with TRBD2. Germline CDR1 MNHEY, CDR2 SMNVEV (reference sequence). The CDR3 length is 16 residues. J was trimmed by 0 bases and V by 6 bases; bases with no gene match: 6. The CDR3 DNA reads as TGTGCCAGCAGAAGAGCGGGAGGAAACTCCTACAATGAGCAGTTCTTC. It codes for CASRRAGGNSYNEQFF.

This clonotype was counted ten times or more. The rearrangement links TRBV12-3 or TRBV12-4 to TRBJ2-7, with 11 bases fitting TRBD2. V gave up 3 bases and J gave up 3 bases; unmatched junction bases: 10. The CDR3 consists of 17 residues. CDR3 nucleotides: TGTGCCAGCAGTTTGTCCGGTAGCGGGAGGGCCCTCTACGAGCAGTACTTC. It yields the protein CASSLSGSGRALYEQYF.

The chain employs TRBV29-1 and TRBJ2-2; perhaps TRBD1 as D (5 bases). V was trimmed by 2 bases and J by 6 bases, leaving 22 bases between them. The length of the CDR3 is 17 residues. The germline V gene encodes CDR1 SQVTM and CDR2 ANQGSEA. In DNA, the CDR3 is TGCAGCGTTGAAATATACGACAGTTATAGTTTCCCCGGGGAGCTGTTTTTT. Translated: CSVEIYDSYSFPGELFF.

The table lists this clonotype with a few counts. This sequence joins TRBV28 and TRBJ2-1, with D tentatively TRBD2 (6 bases). The germline V gene encodes CDR1 MDHEN and CDR2 SYDVKM. Deletions cut 8 bases from V and 8 bases from J, with 10 bases between. The CDR3 runs to 11 residues. In DNA form, the CDR3 reads TGTGCCAGCTCCTGGGGGGATGAGCAGTTCTTC. Its protein product is CASSWGDEQFF. The whole variable domain, filled in from reference TRBV28 and TRBJ2-1, reads DVKVTQSSRYLVKRTGEKVFLECVQDMDHENMFWYRQDPGLGLRLIYFSYDVKMKEKGDIPEGYSVSREKKERFSLILESASTNQTSMYLCASSWGDEQFFGPGTRLTVL.

This clonotype was observed a handful of times. The chain employs TRBV27 and TRBJ1-1; D is possibly TRBD1 (5 bases). Looked up from germline, CDR1 is MNHEY and CDR2 is SMNVEV (reference sequence). The CDR3 length is 14 residues. V was clipped by 3 bases and J by 2 bases, with 10 bases between them. The CDR3: CASSFSGTNTEAFF. The CDR3 nucleotides are TGTGCCAGCAGTTTCTCGGGGACTAACACTGAAGCTTTCTTT.

This clonotype was detected only a few times. The V and J genes are TRBV4-2 and TRBJ1-2; D gene uncertain. The CDR3 runs 13 residues. Trimming removed 5 bases at V and 2 bases at J, with 9 bases between. Germline V CDR1 and CDR2: LGHNA, YNFKEQ. CDR3 loop: CASSMRGNYGYTF. The DNA of the CDR3 is TGTGCCAGCAGCATGCGGGGAAACTATGGCTACACCTTC.

The chain recombines TRBV18 with TRBJ1-6; D is uncertain. The CDR3 totals 14 residues. V lost 3 bases to trimming and J lost 7 bases, with 10 bases between them. CDR1 is KGHSH and CDR2 is LQKENI in the germline V gene. As DNA, the CDR3 is TGTGCCAGCTCACCTCGAGAAGGGAATTCACCCCTCCACTTT. Translating it yields CASSPREGNSPLHF. Full variable domain (missing parts from reference TRBV18 and TRBJ1-6): NAGVMQNPRHLVRRRGQEARLRCSPMKGHSHVYWYRQLPEEGLKFMVYLQKENIIDESGMPKERFSAEFPKEGPSILRIQQVVRGDSAAYFCASSPREGNSPLHFGNGTRLTVT.

The chain joins TRBV14 to TRBJ2-7, with TRBD2 matching 12 bases. The CDR3 is 19 residues long. Unmatched junction bases numbered 13, after V lost 0 bases and J lost 4 bases. Germline V gene sequence: CDR1 SGHDN, CDR2 FVKESK. CDR3 sequence (DNA): TGTGCCAGCAGCCAAGAGACGGCTAGCGGGAGGGCCGGTAGTTACGAGCAGTACTTC. It codes for CASSQETASGRAGSYEQYF.

This clonotype was counted between two and nine times. The rearrangement joins TRBV5-1 to TRBJ1-1; 7 nucleotides line up with TRBD1. Germline CDR1 SGHRS, CDR2 YFSETQ. The V segment lost 2 bases and the J segment 0 bases; nucleotides outside the gene matches: 7. The length of the CDR3 is 16 residues. CDR3 DNA sequence: TGCGCCAGCAGCTTTAAAGGGACAGAGCTGAACACTGAAGCTTTCTTT. Its protein is CASSFKGTELNTEAFF.